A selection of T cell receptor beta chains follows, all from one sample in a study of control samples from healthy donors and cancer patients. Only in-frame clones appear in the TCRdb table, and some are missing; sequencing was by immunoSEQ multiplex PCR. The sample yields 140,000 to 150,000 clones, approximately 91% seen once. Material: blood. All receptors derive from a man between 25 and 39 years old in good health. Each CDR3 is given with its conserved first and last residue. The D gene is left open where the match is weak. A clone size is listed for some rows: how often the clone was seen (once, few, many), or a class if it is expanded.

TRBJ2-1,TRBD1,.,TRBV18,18,CASSPQLGTGVSLNEQFF,TGTGCCAGCTCACCACAGCTAGGGACAGGGGTTTCACTCAATGAGCAGTTCTTC
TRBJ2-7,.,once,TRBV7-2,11,CASSYEYEQYF,TGTGCCAGCAGCTATGAATACGAGCAGTACTTC
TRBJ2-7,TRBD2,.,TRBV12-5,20,CASGLVGTAPGLAVSYEQYF,TGTGCTAGTGGTTTGGTAGGGACAGCCCCGGGACTAGCGGTCTCCTACGAGCAGTACTTC
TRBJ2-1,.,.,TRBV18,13,CASLQSVGNEQFF,TGTGCCAGCTTACAGAGCGTAGGAAATGAGCAGTTCTTC
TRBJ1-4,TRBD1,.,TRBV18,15,CASSPWTGSAEKLFF,TGTGCCAGCTCACCCTGGACAGGGTCGGCTGAAAAACTGTTTTTT
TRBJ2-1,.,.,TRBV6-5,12,CATSRGPNEQFF,TGTGCCACCTCACGGGGGCCCAATGAGCAGTTCTTC
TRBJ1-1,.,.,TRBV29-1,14,CSVGKASMNTEAFF,TGCAGCGTGGGGAAGGCCAGTATGAACACTGAAGCTTTCTTT
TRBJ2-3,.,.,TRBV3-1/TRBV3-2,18,CASSQESGTGGSTDTQYF,TGTGCCAGCAGCCAAGAATCGGGAACGGGGGGCAGCACAGATACGCAGTATTTT
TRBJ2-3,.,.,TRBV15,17,CATSRDKSTSFTDTQYF,TGTGCCACCAGCAGAGATAAATCAACCAGCTTCACAGATACGCAGTATTTT
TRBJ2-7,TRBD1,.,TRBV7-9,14,CASSSTGGWGPQYF,TGTGCCAGCAGCTCCACAGGGGGCTGGGGACCGCAGTACTTC
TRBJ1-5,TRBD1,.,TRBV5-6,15,CASTRRTGFNQPQHF,TGTGCCAGCACCCGAAGGACAGGGTTCAATCAGCCCCAGCATTTT
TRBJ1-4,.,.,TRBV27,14,CASRRRTLDEKLFF,TGTGCCAGCAGGCGACGGACACTCGATGAAAAACTGTTTTTT
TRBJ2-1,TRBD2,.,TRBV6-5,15,CASRRLAGLYNEQFF,TGTGCCAGCAGAAGACTAGCGGGTCTATATAATGAGCAGTTCTTC
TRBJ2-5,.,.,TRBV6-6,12,CASSPGNIGQYF,TGTGCCAGCAGCCCTGGGAATATCGGCCAGTACTTC
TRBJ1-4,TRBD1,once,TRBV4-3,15,CASSQEGGGPEKLFF,TGCGCCAGCAGCCAAGAAGGAGGGGGCCCTGAAAAACTGTTTTTT
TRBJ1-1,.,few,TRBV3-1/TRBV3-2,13,CASSPHQNTEAFF,TGTGCCAGCAGCCCACATCAGAACACTGAAGCTTTCTTT
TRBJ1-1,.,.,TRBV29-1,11,CSAHIRAEAFF,TGCAGCGCCCACATCAGGGCTGAAGCTTTCTTT
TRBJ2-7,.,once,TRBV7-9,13,CASSLEGPYEQYF,TGTGCCAGCAGCTTAGAAGGGCCCTACGAGCAGTACTTC
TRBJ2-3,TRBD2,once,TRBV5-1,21,CASSGMTSGGAGPTPPDTQYF,TGCGCCAGCAGCGGGATGACTAGCGGGGGGGCTGGACCCACTCCACCAGATACGCAGTATTTT
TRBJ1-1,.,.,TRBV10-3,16,CAISESKQNGNTEAFF,TGTGCCATCAGTGAGTCGAAACAGAACGGGAACACTGAAGCTTTCTTT
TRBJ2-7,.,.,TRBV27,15,CASRPRGISSYEQYF,TGTGCCAGCAGACCTAGGGGGATCAGTTCCTACGAGCAGTACTTC
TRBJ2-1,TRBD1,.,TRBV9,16,CASSETGTGGLYEQFF,TGTGCCAGCAGCGAGACCGGGACAGGGGGCCTATATGAGCAGTTCTTC
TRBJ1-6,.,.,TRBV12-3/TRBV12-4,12,CASSLSESPLHF,TGTGCCAGCAGTTTATCGGAATCACCCCTCCACTTT
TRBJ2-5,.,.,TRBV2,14,CASSSDRYQETQYF,TGTGCCAGCAGTAGCGACAGGTACCAAGAGACCCAGTACTTC
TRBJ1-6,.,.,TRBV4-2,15,CASSQERRVDSPLHF,TGTGCCAGCAGCCAAGAACGGCGGGTGGATTCACCCCTCCACTTT
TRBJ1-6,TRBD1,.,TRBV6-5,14,CATQLGQLNSPLHF,TGTGCCACCCAATTGGGACAGCTTAATTCACCCCTCCACTTT
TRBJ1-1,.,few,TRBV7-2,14,CASSTRRGLVEAFF,TGTGCCAGCAGCACCCGACGGGGATTGGTTGAAGCTTTCTTT
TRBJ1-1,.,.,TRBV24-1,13,CATSDYPGGGAFF,TGTGCCACCAGTGATTATCCAGGCGGTGGAGCTTTCTTT
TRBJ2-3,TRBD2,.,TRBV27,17,CASSFYRQSGGTDTQYF,TGTGCCAGCAGTTTTTACCGACAAAGCGGGGGCACAGATACGCAGTATTTT
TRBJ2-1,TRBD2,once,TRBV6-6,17,CASSPQWEGAVYNEQFF,TGTGCCAGCAGTCCTCAATGGGAGGGAGCGGTGTACAATGAGCAGTTCTTC
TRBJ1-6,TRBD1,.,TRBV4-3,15,CASSQGGQGFSPLHF,TGCGCCAGCAGCCAAGGGGGACAGGGTTTTTCACCCCTCCACTTT
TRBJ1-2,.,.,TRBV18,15,CASSQTGNPNYGYTF,TGTGCCAGCTCACAAACCGGGAACCCTAACTATGGCTACACCTTC
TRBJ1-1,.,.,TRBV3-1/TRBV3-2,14,CASTRKGGGTEAFF,TGTGCCAGCACCCGCAAGGGAGGGGGGACTGAAGCTTTCTTT
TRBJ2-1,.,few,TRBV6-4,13,CASSEDTYNEQFF,TGTGCCAGCAGTGAGGACACCTACAATGAGCAGTTCTTC
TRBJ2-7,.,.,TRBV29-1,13,CSVDLWGEDEQYF,TGCAGCGTTGACTTGTGGGGGGAAGACGAGCAGTACTTC
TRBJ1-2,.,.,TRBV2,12,CASSMGNYGYTF,TGTGCCAGCAGTATGGGTAACTATGGCTACACCTTC
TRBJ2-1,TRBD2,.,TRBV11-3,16,CASSPKRASGSNEQFF,TGTGCCAGCAGCCCTAAACGGGCTAGCGGGAGTAATGAGCAGTTCTTC
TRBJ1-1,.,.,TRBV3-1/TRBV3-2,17,CASSQDGRGPENTEAFF,TGTGCCAGCAGCCAAGATGGCAGGGGACCAGAGAACACTGAAGCTTTCTTT
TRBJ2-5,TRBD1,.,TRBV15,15,CATSTRTGGLETQYF,TGTGCCACCAGCACAAGGACAGGTGGCTTGGAGACCCAGTACTTC
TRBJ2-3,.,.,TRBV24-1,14,CATSDLVGPNTQYF,TGTGCCACCAGTGATCTCGTGGGACCAAATACGCAGTATTTT
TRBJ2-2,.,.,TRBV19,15,CASRRPRDGTGELFF,TGTGCCAGTAGGAGGCCCAGGGATGGCACCGGGGAGCTGTTTTTT
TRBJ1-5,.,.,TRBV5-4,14,CASSPGPRNQPQHF,TGTGCCAGCAGCCCGGGACCGAGAAATCAGCCCCAGCATTTT
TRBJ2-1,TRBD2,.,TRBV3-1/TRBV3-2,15,CASSPRTSGNNEQFF,TGTGCCAGCAGCCCCCGGACTAGCGGAAACAATGAGCAGTTCTTC
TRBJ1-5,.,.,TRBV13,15,CASSLGAGYNQPQHF,TGTGCCAGCAGCTTAGGAGCAGGGTACAATCAGCCCCAGCATTTT
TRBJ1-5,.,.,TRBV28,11,CASSRSQPQHF,TGTGCCAGCAGCAGAAGCCAGCCCCAGCATTTT
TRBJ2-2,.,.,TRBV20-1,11,CSAGNTGELFF,TGCAGTGCTGGGAACACCGGGGAGCTGTTTTTT
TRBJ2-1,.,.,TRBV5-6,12,CASSLNYNEQFF,TGTGCCAGCAGCTTGAACTACAATGAGCAGTTCTTC
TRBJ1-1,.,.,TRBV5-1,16,CASSLRAGGENTEAFF,TGCGCCAGCAGCTTAAGGGCTGGCGGAGAGAACACTGAAGCTTTCTTT
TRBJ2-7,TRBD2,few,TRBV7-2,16,CASSLLGAGGDYEQYF,TGTGCCAGCAGCTTGTTAGGAGCGGGAGGGGACTACGAGCAGTACTTC